One sample yielded the 17 T cell receptor beta chains listed below, sequenced in a study of esophageal squamous cell carcinoma under preoperative chemotherapy. Time point reported: before preoperative PTX-NDP chemotherapy. TCRdb re-derived calls from the PCR reads in MiXCR, one entry per CDR3 protein. The data show roughly 32,000 distinct CDR3 sequences, roughly 50% seen once. The sample here was taken from a patient given preoperative chemotherapy. These receptors were collected from a human donor with esophageal squamous cell carcinoma. The donor label of this sample is uncertain.

Comment on this clonotype: Relative to the germline gene, one junction end is altered; a read error may explain this. This CDR3 reads CASSLYGTSGPQTRLF. CDR3 bases: TGTGCCAGCAGCCTGTATGGGACTAGCGGGCCGCAGACCCGGCTTTTC. The rearrangement joins TRBV7-2 to TRBJ2-5; TRBD2 matches at 12 bases. This CDR3 has 16 amino acids. In germline, CDR1 is SGHTA, CDR2 FQGNSA.

Remarks on this clonotype: At one end the junction does not follow the germline gene, possibly because of a read error. V and J are TRBV19 and TRBJ2-3; D may be TRBD1 or TRBD2 (5 bases each). The CDR3 contains 14 residues. Looked up from germline, CDR1 is LNHDA and CDR2 is SQIVND (reference sequence). The CDR3 spells CASIGGRIPGTQYF. CDR3 DNA sequence: TGTGCGAGTATCGGCGGGCGTATCCCGGGGACGCAGTATTTC.

This clonotype was detected a few times. Just one base apart from a much larger clone, this may be a read error. The DNA for the CDR3 is TGCGCCAGCAGAGGCCCCAAGGGACAGGTCTACGAGCAGTTCTTC. This codes for CASRGPKGQVYEQFF. The chain employs TRBV10-1 and TRBJ2-1; 8 positions agree with TRBD1. The CDR3 covers 15 residues. Trimming removed 6 bases from V and 10 bases from J; junction bases left unmatched: 14. Germline CDR1 WNHNN, CDR2 SYGVQD (reference sequence).

This clonotype has just a few counts. This rearrangement joins TRBV28 to TRBJ1-1; 7 bases align to TRBD1. CDR3 length: 15 amino acids. CDR1 is MDHEN and CDR2 is SYDVKM in the germline V gene. The V and J ends lost 4 bases and 4 bases, in that order; junction bases with no gene match: 9. CDR3 region: CASSSPVTGSTEAFF. The CDR3 DNA reads TGTGCCAGCAGTTCCCCGGTGACAGGGAGCACTGAAGCTTTCTTT.

A word on this clonotype: The CDR3 carries no conserved terminal phenylalanine or tryptophan, so it likely arises from a read error. No DNA is shown, since the ends of the CDR3 on it are uncertain; the CDR3 is the one TCRdb lists. The chain links TRBV7-2 to TRBJ2-5; the table's D call, TRBD2, was not checked against the DNA. The CDR3 length is 16 residues, termini included. Germline V gene data show CDR1 as SGHTA and CDR2 as FQGNSA. The CDR3 spells CASSSQTSGTRETRYS.

A word on this clonotype: One junction end does not reproduce the germline sequence, and a read error may be involved. The CDR3: CAGFGAGGQDTQYF. CDR3 coding DNA: TGTGCGGGTTTCGGGGCGGGTGGCCAAGATACGCAGTATTTC. V usage is TRBV7-2 and J usage is TRBJ2-3; D possibly uses TRBD1 or TRBD2 (5 bases each). This CDR3 is built from 14 residues. Germline V gene sequence: CDR1 SGHTA, CDR2 FQGNSA.

With respect to this clonotype: At one end, the junction sequence differs from germline, possibly due to a read error. This chain connects TRBV7-9 to TRBJ2-3; D assignment may be TRBD1 or TRBD2 (6 bases each). The CDR3 contains 16 residues. Germline assignment: CDR1 SEHNR and CDR2 FQNEAQ (reference sequence). Here the CDR3 DNA reads TGTGCCAGCAGGGGACTTCGGGGGCGGGACCAAGATACGCAGTACTTT. Amino acid sequence: CASRGLRGRDQDTQYF.

As for this clonotype: Lacking the conserved final phenylalanine or tryptophan, this CDR3 likely reflects a read error. The chain combines TRBV7-9 with TRBJ2-5; possible D gene TRBD1, 5 bases. The V gene lost 9 bases and the J gene lost 11 bases, with 28 bases spanning the gap. Germline loops: CDR1 SEHNR, CDR2 FQNEAQ (reference sequence). There are 15 residues in the CDR3. The CDR3 reads CARGPGQGGQNTQYL. The CDR3 DNA is TGTGCCAGGGGCCCTGGGCAGGGTGGCCAAAACACTCAGTACTTA.

With regard to this clonotype: The CDR3 ends on some other residue instead of the conserved phenylalanine or tryptophan, so this is likely a read error. The limits of the CDR3 on the DNA are not certain, so only TCRdb's listed CDR3 is given. V gene TRBV7-6 combines with J gene TRBJ2-1; the D call in the table, TRBD1, was not verified against the DNA. The CDR3 totals 10 residues, both ends included. The germline gives CDR1 SGHVS, CDR2 FNYEAQ. The CDR3 spells CASSRPALGA.

The table lists this clonotype with many counts. The chain couples TRBV6-1 to TRBJ2-3; 16 bases line up with TRBD2. J was trimmed by 1 base and V by 6 bases; bases with no gene match: 7. Germline CDR1 reads MNHNS; CDR2 reads SASEGT. The CDR3 totals 18 residues. CDR3 protein: CASSSGTSGRAGTDTQYF. The CDR3 DNA reads TGTGCCAGCAGCTCCGGGACTAGCGGGAGGGCAGGCACAGATACGCAGTATTTT.

The V call is TRBV7-2, the J call TRBJ2-5; 14 positions match TRBD2. The CDR3 length is 18 residues. V dropped 5 bases and J dropped 5; count of bases not matched to a gene: 13. From germline, CDR1 is SGHTA and CDR2 FQGNSA. The CDR3 DNA sequence: TGTGCCAGCAGCCAGAGGGGCCAGGGGACTAGCGGGAGTGAGACCCAGTACTTC. This gives the protein CASSQRGQGTSGSETQYF.

This clonotype occurred a few times. The chain links TRBV5-1 to TRBJ2-3; 14 bases are shared with TRBD2. Germline values: CDR1 SGHRS, CDR2 YFSETQ. This CDR3 spans 18 amino acids. With 2 bases clipped from V and 0 bases from J, the junction kept 5 bases outside the gene matches. Here the CDR3 DNA reads TGCGCCAGCAGCTTTGGGACTAGCGGGAGTGCTAGCACAGATACGCAGTATTTT. It translates to CASSFGTSGSASTDTQYF.

Comment on this clonotype: The junction differs from germline at one of its ends, possibly a read error. The J gene is TRBJ2-4, the V gene TRBV6-5, with TRBD1 matching 7 bases. CDR1 and CDR2 from the germline V gene are MNHEY and SVGAGI. The CDR3 runs to 16 residues. CDR3 sequence reads: CASSYTGVSLKNIQYF. In DNA, the CDR3 is TGTGCCAGCAGTTACACAGGGGTGTCATTAAAAAACATTCAGTATTTC.

This clonotype was seen many times. J is TRBJ2-5 and V is TRBV6-1; D gene unclear. Germline CDR1 reads MNHNS; CDR2 reads SASEGT. V lost 4 bases and J 3 bases, leaving 9 bases between the germline ends. The CDR3 totals 13 residues. The CDR3 loop reads CASSGLWEETQYF. The DNA for the CDR3 is TGTGCCAGCAGTGGTCTTTGGGAAGAGACCCAGTACTTC.

Notes on this clonotype: The junction departs from the called germline gene at one end, perhaps through a read error. The rearrangement joins TRBV6-1 to TRBJ2-3; D gene ambiguous. The germline gives CDR1 MNHNS, CDR2 SASEGT. This CDR3 contains 16 residues. CDR3 residues: CASRELWLRATDTQYF. CDR3 coding DNA: TGTGCCAGCCGCGAATTGTGGCTGAGAGCCACAGACACGCAGTATTTT.

This rearrangement joins TRBV7-8 to TRBJ2-7; no definite D call. CDR1 SGHVS and CDR2 FQNEAQ come from the germline V gene. The CDR3 covers 14 residues. The V end was cut by 4 bases, the J end by 0 bases, with 10 bases between. CDR3 DNA sequence: TGTGCCAGCAGCTACCACGGCGTCTCCTACGAGCAGTACTTC. Translating it yields CASSYHGVSYEQYF. The whole variable domain, remainder taken from reference TRBV7-8 and TRBJ2-7, is GAGVSQSPRYKVAKRGQDVALRCDPISGHVSLFWYQQALGQGPEFLTYFQNEAQLDKSGLPSDRFFAERPEGSVSTLKIQRTQQEDSAVYLCASSYHGVSYEQYFGPGTRLTVT.

Details on this clonotype: A junction end diverges from the germline sequence, so it may reflect a read error. V usage is TRBV7-4 and J usage is TRBJ2-2; a possible D gene is TRBD2 (5 bases). The CDR3 totals 15 residues. From germline, CDR1 is SGHVT and CDR2 SQSDAQ. The CDR3 loop reads CASSRKTVNTGELYF. CDR3 DNA: TGTGCCAGCAGCCGGAAGACTGTGAACACCGGGGAGCTGTATTTT.